Listed here are 30 T cell receptor beta chains from one sample, sequenced in a study of PD-L1 blockade in urothelial cancer. Stated time point: peripheral blood 6 weeks after treatment start. Sequencing used immunoSEQ multiplex PCR; TCRdb keeps in-frame clones, though not all of them. Altogether around 26,000 clones are present, approximately 81% being singletons, with the ten largest covering less than 2%. The input for sequencing was PBMCs, taken around atezolizumab (anti-PD-L1) treatment. These TCRs come from a man between 65 and 85 years old with urothelial cancer.

The CDR3 sequence: CASSPTGTGDYGYTF. CDR3 DNA sequence: TGTGCCAGCAGTCCTACCGGGACAGGGGACTATGGCTACACCTTC. The chain uses TRBV9 and TRBJ1-2; 10 positions match TRBD1. Germline CDR1 SGDLS, CDR2 YYNGEE. This CDR3 is built from 15 residues. The trim removed 5 bases at V and 3 bases at J, leaving 7 bases unmatched.

The rearrangement uses TRBV5-6 and TRBJ2-1, with TRBD2 identical over 10 bases. V dropped 0 bases and J dropped 6; count of bases not matched to a gene: 0. Germline V gene data show CDR1 as SGHDT and CDR2 as YYEEEE. The CDR3 length is 14 residues. The CDR3 coding sequence is TGTGCCAGCAGCTTGGGACTAGCGGGCAATGAGCAGTTCTTC. It specifies CASSLGLAGNEQFF.

The V call is TRBV4-3, the J call TRBJ1-2; tentatively, D is TRBD1 (6 bases). The V and J ends lost 4 bases and 4 bases respectively, with 10 bases between them. Germline CDR1 is LGHNA and CDR2 is YSLEER. The CDR3 is 13 residues long. The CDR3 sequence: CASSRGQIYGYTF. The CDR3 coding sequence is TGCGCCAGCAGCCGAGGACAGATCTATGGCTACACCTTC.

V usage is TRBV5-1 and J usage is TRBJ2-1; 10 nucleotides align to TRBD2. Germline loops: CDR1 SGHRS, CDR2 YFSETQ. J lost 2 bases, V lost 2 bases, and 4 bases had no gene match. This CDR3 comprises 16 residues. The DNA for the CDR3 is TGCGCCAGCAGCTTAACCGGGACTAGCGCCTACAATGAGCAGTTCTTC. Its translation is CASSLTGTSAYNEQFF.

V is TRBV13 and J is TRBJ2-1; TRBD1 agrees at 8 bases. The CDR3 has 16 amino acids. V lost 4 bases and J lost 1; bases outside the gene matches: 6. Germline assignment: CDR1 PRHDT and CDR2 FYEKMQ (reference sequence). This chain's CDR3 is CASSSGTGESYNEQFF. The CDR3 nucleotides read TGTGCCAGCAGCTCCGGGACAGGTGAATCCTACAATGAGCAGTTCTTC.

The chain has TRBV4-3 and TRBJ1-2; 7 nucleotides agree with TRBD1. Looked up from germline, CDR1 is LGHNA and CDR2 is YSLEER. V was clipped by 1 base and J by 8 bases; unmatched bases: 10. The CDR3 length is 15 residues. CDR3 sequence: CASSQAQDRAGGYTF. DNA of the CDR3: TGCGCCAGCAGCCAAGCCCAAGACAGGGCGGGAGGCTACACCTTC.

The gene calls are TRBV7-8 and TRBJ1-3; tentative D call: TRBD1 (5 bases). This CDR3 has 15 residues. V lost 5 bases, J lost 0 bases, and 11 bases lay in between. The germline CDR1 and CDR2 sequences are SGHVS and FQNEAQ. The CDR3 here is CASSPGGGSGNTIYF. The CDR3, as DNA: TGTGCCAGCAGCCCCGGGGGAGGCTCTGGAAACACCATATATTTT.

CDR3 loop: CASSLRGGPTSGGYEQYF. CDR3 sequence (DNA): TGTGCCAGCAGTTTAAGGGGTGGTCCGACTAGCGGGGGGTACGAGCAGTACTTC. V is TRBV27 and J is TRBJ2-7; 13 nucleotides line up with TRBD2. Germline V gives CDR1 MNHEY, CDR2 SMNVEV (reference sequence). Losses at the gene ends were 2 bases for V and 4 bases for J; bases not matched to a gene: 11. This CDR3 contains 18 residues.

CDR3 amino acids: CASSATDRGLYNEQFF. The DNA for the CDR3 is TGTGCCAGCAGTGCCACGGACAGGGGGCTCTACAATGAGCAGTTCTTC. The chain joins TRBV6-1 to TRBJ2-1; TRBD1 matches at 11 bases. This CDR3 region has 16 residues. Germline V gene lookup returns CDR1 MNHNS and CDR2 SASEGT. The junction had 5 bases not matched to a gene; V was cut back by 4 bases and J by 3 bases.

V gene TRBV5-1 combines with J gene TRBJ2-1, with D perhaps TRBD2 (5 bases). The CDR3 covers 15 residues. V lost 0 bases, J lost 0 bases, and 7 bases lay in between. Germline V gene data show CDR1 as SGHRS and CDR2 as YFSETQ. In nucleotides, the CDR3 is TGCGCCAGCAGCTTGGCGGGAAGCTCCTACAATGAGCAGTTCTTC. Amino acid sequence: CASSLAGSSYNEQFF.

The rearrangement joins TRBV7-9 to TRBJ2-1; TRBD2 matches at 9 bases. The V and J ends lost 1 base and 9 bases, in that order; junction bases with no gene match: 10. The CDR3 is made up of 16 amino acids. Germline V lookup: CDR1 SEHNR, CDR2 FQNEAQ (reference sequence). The CDR3 protein is CASSLGGGLAGLEQFF. CDR3 coding DNA: TGTGCCAGCAGCTTAGGGGGAGGGCTAGCGGGACTTGAGCAGTTCTTC. Full variable domain (outside the CDR3, taken from reference TRBV7-9 and TRBJ2-1): DTGVSQNPRHKITKRGQNVTFRCDPISEHNRLYWYRQTLGQGPEFLTYFQNEAQLEKSRLLSDRFSAERPKGSFSTLEIQRTEQGDSAMYLCASSLGGGLAGLEQFFGPGTRLTVL.

The chain links TRBV11-2 to TRBJ2-7; 8 bases line up with TRBD1. There are 16 residues in the CDR3. With V trimmed by 3 bases and J by 1 base, 8 bases remained unmatched. Germline V gene lookup returns CDR1 SGHAT and CDR2 FQNNGV. Written as DNA, the CDR3 is TGTGCCAGCAGCTTGACCGACAGGGGCTTTTCCTACGAGCAGTACTTC. It specifies CASSLTDRGFSYEQYF.

This clone was seen only once. The J gene is TRBJ2-2, the V gene TRBV7-8; D possibly corresponds to TRBD1 (6 bases). The CDR3 spans 15 residues. Trimming cost V 3 bases and J 1 base, with 9 bases left between them. Germline values: CDR1 SGHVS, CDR2 FQNEAQ. The CDR3 bases are TGTGCCAGCAGCTTTGGACAGATGAACACCGGGGAGCTGTTTTTT. Translating it yields CASSFGQMNTGELFF.

This clone turned up a few times. The CDR3, as DNA: TGTGCCAGCTCACCATCGACAGGGCCGGGCACTGAAGCTTTCTTT. Encoded protein: CASSPSTGPGTEAFF. The J gene is TRBJ1-1, the V gene TRBV18; 7 bases fit TRBD1. CDR3 length: 15 residues. V trimming: 2 bases; J trimming: 4 bases; junction bases outside the gene matches: 7. Looked up from germline, CDR1 is KGHSH and CDR2 is LQKENI.

The V call is TRBV5-4, the J call TRBJ2-1, with a possible D match to TRBD2 (6 bases). This CDR3 is 14 amino acids long. V lost 2 bases, J lost 5 bases, and 11 bases lay in between. Germline CDR1 SGHNT, CDR2 YYREEE (reference sequence). The chain's CDR3 is CASSFGDWDNEQFF. DNA for the CDR3: TGTGCCAGCAGCTTTGGGGACTGGGACAATGAGCAGTTCTTC.

This chain connects TRBV7-2 to TRBJ2-1; 11 nucleotides agree with TRBD2. There are 16 residues in the CDR3. The V and J ends lost 6 bases and 4 bases, in that order; junction bases with no gene match: 8. Germline V CDR1 and CDR2: SGHTA, FQGNSA. The CDR3 DNA reads as TGTGCCAGCAGGCCTATGACTAGCGGGGATTACAATGAGCAGTTCTTC. Translated, it gives CASRPMTSGDYNEQFF. The whole variable domain, remainder taken from reference TRBV7-2 and TRBJ2-1, is GAGVSQSPSNKVTEKGKDVELRCDPISGHTALYWYRQSLGQGLEFLIYFQGNSAPDKSGLPSDRFSAERTGGSVSTLTIQRTQQEDSAVYLCASRPMTSGDYNEQFFGPGTRLTVL.

This clone was observed once. The chain recombines TRBV28 with TRBJ2-1; 13 positions match TRBD2. The junction had 4 bases not matched to a gene; V was cut back by 4 bases and J by 7 bases. The CDR3 is 15 residues long. Germline assignment: CDR1 MDHEN and CDR2 SYDVKM. This CDR3 reads CASSSSGLAGNEQFF. The CDR3 DNA reads TGTGCCAGCAGTTCCTCGGGACTAGCGGGAAATGAGCAGTTCTTC.

This clone was seen once. The V call is TRBV5-1, the J call TRBJ2-6, with a possible D match to TRBD2 (5 bases). CDR3 length: 20 residues. Germline V gives CDR1 SGHRS, CDR2 YFSETQ. V lost 2 bases, J lost 2 bases, and 23 bases lay in between. The CDR3 nucleotides read TGCGCCAGCAGCTTCCGGTCATCCGAGCGGCGGGCGACTGGGGCCAACGTCCTGACTTTC. Translation gives CASSFRSSERRATGANVLTF.

This clone was found once. V and J are TRBV7-9 and TRBJ2-7; 8 bases line up with TRBD1. The CDR3 consists of 15 residues. The ends lost 6 bases at V and 3 bases at J; junction bases unmatched: 10. The V gene's germline CDR1 is SEHNR and CDR2 FQNEAQ (reference sequence). The CDR3 DNA sequence: TGTGCCAGCAGACTTGAGCGGACAGGGATCTACGAGCAGTACTTC. Amino acid sequence: CASRLERTGIYEQYF.

J is TRBJ1-2 and V is TRBV28, with TRBD1 identical over 7 bases. CDR1 is MDHEN and CDR2 is SYDVKM in the germline V gene. V trimming: 6 bases; J trimming: 2 bases; junction bases outside the gene matches: 15. The CDR3 spans 17 residues. The CDR3 DNA reads as TGTGCCAGCAGGGGCTCGACAGGGAATGACTTAAACTATGGCTACACCTTC. Its protein product is CASRGSTGNDLNYGYTF.

Of note for this clone: The sample carries other DNA sequences with the same CDR3. This chain uses TRBV6-5 with TRBJ2-3; 7 bases are a match to TRBD1. In germline, CDR1 is MNHEY, CDR2 SVGAGI. The CDR3 covers 15 residues. J gave up 1 base and V 3 bases, and 4 bases lay outside the gene matches. CDR3 in amino acids: CASSYPGQGTDTQYF. CDR3 coding DNA: TGTGCCAGCAGTTATCCTGGACAGGGCACAGATACGCAGTATTTT.

This chain connects TRBV7-9 to TRBJ2-2; D gene ambiguous. V was pared by 4 bases and J by 2 bases, with 11 bases between. The germline CDR1 and CDR2 sequences are SEHNR and FQNEAQ (reference sequence). The CDR3 runs to 15 residues. The DNA of the CDR3 is TGTGCCAGCAGCTCCCCTACGAAAAACACCGGGGAGCTGTTTTTT. This gives the protein CASSSPTKNTGELFF.

This clone rates as medium-sized. This chain links TRBV30 with TRBJ1-2; a possible D gene is TRBD1 (6 bases). The CDR3 spans 13 residues. Germline-derived CDR1 and CDR2 are GTSNPN and SVGIG (reference sequence). The V end was cut by 0 bases, the J end by 8 bases, with 13 bases between. The CDR3 nucleotides are TGTGCCTGGAGTGTACGGCAGGGGTGGGGCTACACCTTC. This sequence encodes CAWSVRQGWGYTF.

The chain links TRBV7-8 to TRBJ1-1; TRBD1 is a possible D gene (6 bases). V dropped 4 bases and J dropped 3 bases, with 12 bases sitting between them. The germline gives CDR1 SGHVS, CDR2 FQNEAQ. There are 14 residues in the CDR3. The CDR3 here is CASSSEGGDTEAFF. In DNA form, the CDR3 reads TGTGCCAGCAGCTCAGAAGGGGGGGACACTGAAGCTTTCTTT. Supplemented by reference TRBV7-8 and TRBJ1-1, the full variable domain reads GAGVSQSPRYKVAKRGQDVALRCDPISGHVSLFWYQQALGQGPEFLTYFQNEAQLDKSGLPSDRFFAERPEGSVSTLKIQRTQQEDSAVYLCASSSEGGDTEAFFGQGTRLTVV.

This sequence joins TRBV5-5 and TRBJ2-2, with 7 bases lining up with TRBD2. The germline V gene encodes CDR1 SGHKS and CDR2 YYEKEE (reference sequence). After removal of 1 base from V and 3 bases from J, the junction contained 3 bases not matched to a gene. The CDR3 is made up of 15 amino acids. In DNA form, the CDR3 reads TGTGCCAGCAGCTTGAGCGGGAAGTACACCGGGGAGCTGTTTTTT. Its translation is CASSLSGKYTGELFF.

The chain employs TRBV6-1 and TRBJ2-4, with D perhaps TRBD2 (6 bases). Germline CDR1 MNHNS, CDR2 SASEGT. The CDR3 covers 14 residues. The V end was cut by 2 bases, the J end by 3 bases, with 8 bases between. The CDR3 region has the DNA TGTGCCAGCAGTGAACGGACTAACAAAAACATTCAGTACTTC. Translation: CASSERTNKNIQYF.

This clone was counted a single time. The chain uses TRBV28 and TRBJ1-2; 7 bases are a match to TRBD1. Trimming took 2 bases from V and 8 from J; bases not matched to a gene: 8. Germline V gene sequence: CDR1 MDHEN, CDR2 SYDVKM. The CDR3 consists of 14 residues. The CDR3 DNA reads TGTGCCAGCAGTTTAGGTACAGGGGAGTACGGCTACACCTTC. Its protein is CASSLGTGEYGYTF.

This clone was detected only a few times. The gene calls are TRBV29-1 and TRBJ2-7, with a tentative D call TRBD1 (5 bases). The germline V and J ends were trimmed by 2 bases and 6 bases, with 8 bases remaining between them. Germline V gives CDR1 SQVTM, CDR2 ANQGSEA. The CDR3 extends over 11 amino acids. The CDR3 region is CSVEIQGEQYF. The CDR3 coding sequence is TGCAGCGTTGAAATTCAGGGCGAGCAGTACTTC.

The rearrangement uses TRBV6-6 and TRBJ2-3; TRBD2 matches 9 bases. This CDR3 spans 16 amino acids. V shed 6 bases, J shed 2 bases, and the junction held 9 bases outside the gene matches. Germline V gene lookup returns CDR1 MNHNY and CDR2 SVGAGI (reference sequence). CDR3 DNA: TGTGCCAGCAGCCAGACTAGCGGAGTACTCACAGATACGCAGTATTTT. Its translation is CASSQTSGVLTDTQYF.

This chain uses TRBV2 with TRBJ2-2, with 7 bases fitting TRBD1. The germline CDR1 and CDR2 sequences are SNHLY and FYNNEI. V lost 6 bases, J lost 7 bases, and 5 bases stayed unmatched. CDR3 length: 13 amino acids. CDR3 bases: TGTGCCAGCAGCTGGACAGGCGGCGGGGAGCTGTTTTTT. Its translation: CASSWTGGGELFF.